This entry describes one T cell receptor beta chain. Its specificity is not known. A universal primer site arose from template switching, and cDNA bore unique molecular identifiers. TCRdb ran MiXCR on the 5' RACE reads and lists one entry per CDR3 protein. The sample has about 240,000 distinct CDR3 sequences; roughly a tenth are singletons. This record comes from a study of identical twins. Study-level points and caveats: Within cord blood, abundant beta clonotypes carried fewer insertions, but memory repertoires showed no such trend. Beta out-of-frame twin sharing showed a weaker excess.

The germline CDR1 and CDR2 sequences are MNHNS and SASEGT. The J segment lost 2 bases and the V segment lost 5 bases, leaving 7 bases of the junction unmatched. The CDR3 loop spans 15 amino acids. The specimen was memory T cells sorted from blood. The TCR sequence derives from a man aged 45-65 years in good health. The chain recombines TRBV6-1 with TRBJ2-7; TRBD2 matches 9 bases. The chain's CDR3 is CASSLALAGTYEQYF. The CDR3 nucleotides are TGTGCCAGCAGTCTGGCGCTAGCGGGAACCTACGAGCAGTACTTC.